What follows is one T cell receptor (beta chain) and its context. CD4+ cells underwent separation, giving CD45RA+ naive and CD45RA-negative memory subsets. The data derive from a study of shared clonotypes between healthy human individuals. Sequenced by immunoSEQ multiplex PCR; TCRdb stores in-frame clones only, minus some. This table has millions of clones, 95% appearing once. CDR1 GTSNPN and CDR2 SVGIG come from the germline V gene (reference sequence). Trimming took 2 bases from V and 7 from J, leaving 15 bases between them. This CDR3 contains 13 residues. Sequenced input: naive CD4+ T cells sorted from blood. Indicated subset: CD45RA+ positively selected. The genes are TRBV30 and TRBJ2-7; D call uncertain. This receptor was identified in a man aged 18 to 29 in good health. For the CDR3, the DNA is TGTGCCTGGAGTCCTAGGAGTGACCAGGAGCAGTACTTC. This gives the protein CAWSPRSDQEQYF.